This T cell receptor beta chain appears in the sequencing data of a study of PD-1 blockade in mismatch repair-deficient tumors. Across the whole study: Patients had 12 mismatch repair-deficient cancer types, all previously treated and progressing. Points from the study as a whole: Tumor-resident clones, often undetectable pretreatment in blood, expanded then contracted after pembrolizumab.

PCR or immunohistochemistry showed mismatch repair deficiency in every enrolled patient. The TCR-sequenced patients were a few responders to pembrolizumab. Clones were read by immunoSEQ multiplex PCR, and TCRdb kept only the in-frame ones, dropping some. The data hold 45,000 to 60,000 clones, with around four fifths observed a single time. About this clone: The antigen is unknown.

The V gene's germline CDR1 is MGHRA and CDR2 YSYEKL. The CDR3 runs to 14 residues. Deletions cut 3 bases from V and 5 bases from J, with 13 bases between. This clonotype originated in an adult with mismatch repair-deficient cancer. The V and J genes are TRBV4-1 and TRBJ2-5, with D maybe TRBD1 (6 bases). Sequencing used peripheral blood, obtained 4 weeks after starting pembrolizumab. The CDR3: CASSQFTGSETQYF. The CDR3 coding sequence is TGCGCCAGCAGCCAGTTCACAGGGTCGGAGACCCAGTACTTC.